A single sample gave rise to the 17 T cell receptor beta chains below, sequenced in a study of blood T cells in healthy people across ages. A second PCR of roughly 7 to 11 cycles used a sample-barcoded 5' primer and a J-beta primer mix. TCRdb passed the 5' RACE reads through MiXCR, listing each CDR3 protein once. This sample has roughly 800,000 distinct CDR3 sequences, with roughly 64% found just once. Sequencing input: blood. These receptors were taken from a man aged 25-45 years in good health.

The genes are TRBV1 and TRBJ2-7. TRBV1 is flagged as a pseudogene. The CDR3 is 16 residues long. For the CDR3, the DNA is TGCACCAGCAGCCTTGCCGAGTCGGGGAAACCGTACGAGCAGTACTTC. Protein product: CTSSLAESGKPYEQYF.

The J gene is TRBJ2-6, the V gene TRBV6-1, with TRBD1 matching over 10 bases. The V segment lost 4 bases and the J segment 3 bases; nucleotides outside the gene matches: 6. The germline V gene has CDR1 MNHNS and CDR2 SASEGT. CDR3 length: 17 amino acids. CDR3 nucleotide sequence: TGTGCCAGCAGTGGGACAGGGGGGGTCTATGGGGCCAACGTCCTGACTTTC. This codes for CASSGTGGVYGANVLTF.

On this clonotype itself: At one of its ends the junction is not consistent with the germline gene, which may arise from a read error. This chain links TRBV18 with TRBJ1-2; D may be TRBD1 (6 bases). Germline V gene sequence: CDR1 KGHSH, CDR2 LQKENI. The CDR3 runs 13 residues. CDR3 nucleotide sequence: TGTGCCAGCTCACCAAGGACAGCGGATGGCCACACCTTC. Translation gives CASSPRTADGHTF.

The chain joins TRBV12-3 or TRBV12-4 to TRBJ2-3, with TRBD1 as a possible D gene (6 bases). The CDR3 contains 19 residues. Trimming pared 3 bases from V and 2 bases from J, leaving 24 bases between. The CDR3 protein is CASSFENLGQGQITDTQYF. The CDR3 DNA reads TGTGCCAGCAGTTTCGAAAATCTGGGGCAGGGGCAGATCACAGATACGCAGTATTTT.

CDR3 amino acids: CASSPPTGIYGYTF. In DNA, the CDR3 is TGTGCCAGCAGCCCCCCGACAGGGATCTATGGCTACACCTTC. The gene calls are TRBV7-2 and TRBJ1-2, with 7 bases fitting TRBD1. This CDR3 spans 14 amino acids. V gave up 5 bases and J gave up 4 bases; unmatched junction bases: 7. Per the germline V gene, CDR1 is SGHTA and CDR2 is FQGNSA.

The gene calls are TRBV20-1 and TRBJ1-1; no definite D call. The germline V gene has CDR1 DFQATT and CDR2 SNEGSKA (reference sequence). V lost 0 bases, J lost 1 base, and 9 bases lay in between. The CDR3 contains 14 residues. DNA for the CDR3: TGCAGTGCTAGAGAAGGCAGGCCGAACACTGAAGCTTTCTTT. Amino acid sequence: CSAREGRPNTEAFF.

The DNA of the CDR3 is TGCAGTGCTAGGCGTCCAAAAAAAAACAATGAGCAGTTCTTC. As protein: CSARRPKKNNEQFF. The genes are TRBV20-1 and TRBJ2-1; no firm D call. Trimming shortened V by 3 bases and J by 5 bases, and 14 bases separated the two germline ends. Germline loops: CDR1 DFQATT, CDR2 SNEGSKA (reference sequence). The CDR3 is 14 amino acids.

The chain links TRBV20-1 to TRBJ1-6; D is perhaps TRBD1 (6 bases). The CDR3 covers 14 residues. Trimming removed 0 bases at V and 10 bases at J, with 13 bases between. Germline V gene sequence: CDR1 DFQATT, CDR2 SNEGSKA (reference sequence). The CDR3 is CSAREQGGDSPLHF. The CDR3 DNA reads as TGCAGTGCTAGAGAACAGGGTGGGGACTCACCCCTCCACTTT.

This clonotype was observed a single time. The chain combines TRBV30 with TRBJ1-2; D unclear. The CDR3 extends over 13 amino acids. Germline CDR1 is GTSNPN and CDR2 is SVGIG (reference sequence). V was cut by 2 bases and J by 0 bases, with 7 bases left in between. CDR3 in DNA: TGTGCCTGGAGTACCAGAGCTAACTATGGCTACACCTTC. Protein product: CAWSTRANYGYTF.

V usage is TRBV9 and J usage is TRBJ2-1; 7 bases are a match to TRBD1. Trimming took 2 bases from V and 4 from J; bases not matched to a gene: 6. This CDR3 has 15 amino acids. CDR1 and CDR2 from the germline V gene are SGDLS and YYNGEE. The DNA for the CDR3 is TGTGCCAGCAGCGTCCCGGGACAGCTATACAATGAGCAGTTCTTC. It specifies CASSVPGQLYNEQFF.

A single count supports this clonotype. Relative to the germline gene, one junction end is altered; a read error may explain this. The CDR3 sequence: CTSSYRTAGANVLTF. CDR3 nucleotides: TGTACCAGCAGTTACCGGACAGCTGGGGCCAACGTCCTGACTTTC. V gene TRBV6-6 combines with J gene TRBJ2-6; TRBD1 might be the D (6 bases). The CDR3 spans 15 residues. CDR1 and CDR2 from the germline V gene are MNHNY and SVGAGI (reference sequence).

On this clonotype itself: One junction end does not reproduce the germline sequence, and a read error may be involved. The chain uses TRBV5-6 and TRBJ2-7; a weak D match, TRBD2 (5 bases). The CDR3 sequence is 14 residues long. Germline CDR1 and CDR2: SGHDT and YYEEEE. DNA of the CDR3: TGTGCCAGCAGCGGGAGTGGGCTTTCCTACGAGCAGTGCTTC. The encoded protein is CASSGSGLSYEQCF.

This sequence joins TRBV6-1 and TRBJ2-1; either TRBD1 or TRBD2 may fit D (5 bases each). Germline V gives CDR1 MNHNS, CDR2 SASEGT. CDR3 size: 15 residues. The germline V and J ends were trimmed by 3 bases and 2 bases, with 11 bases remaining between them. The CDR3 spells CASSERWGTYNEQFF. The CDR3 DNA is TGTGCCAGCAGTGAGCGATGGGGGACCTACAATGAGCAGTTCTTC.

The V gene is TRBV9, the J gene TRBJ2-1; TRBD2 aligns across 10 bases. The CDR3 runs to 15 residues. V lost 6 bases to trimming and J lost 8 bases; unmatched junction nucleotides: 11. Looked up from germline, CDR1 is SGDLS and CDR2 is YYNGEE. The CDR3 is CASTPIAGGLYEQFF. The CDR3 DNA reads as TGTGCCAGCACTCCCATAGCGGGAGGATTATATGAGCAGTTCTTC.

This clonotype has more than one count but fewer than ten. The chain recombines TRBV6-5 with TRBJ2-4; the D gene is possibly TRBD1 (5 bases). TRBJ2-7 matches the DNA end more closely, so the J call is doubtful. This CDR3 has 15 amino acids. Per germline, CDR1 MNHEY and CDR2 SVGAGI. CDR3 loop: CASSYGAGSPNEQYF. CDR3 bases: TGTGCCAGCAGTTATGGGGCCGGTTCTCCTAACGAGCAGTACTTC.

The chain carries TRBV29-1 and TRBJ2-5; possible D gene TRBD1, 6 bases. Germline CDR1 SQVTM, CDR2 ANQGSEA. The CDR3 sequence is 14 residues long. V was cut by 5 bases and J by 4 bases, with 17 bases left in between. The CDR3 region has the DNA TGCAGCGTTACACTTACAGGGCGAAGAGAGACCCAGTACTTC. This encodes CSVTLTGRRETQYF.

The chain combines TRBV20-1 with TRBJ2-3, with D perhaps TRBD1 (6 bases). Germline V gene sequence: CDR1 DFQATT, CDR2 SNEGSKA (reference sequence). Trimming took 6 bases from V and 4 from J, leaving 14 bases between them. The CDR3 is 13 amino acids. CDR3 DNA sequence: TGCAGTGCGGCGTGGGACACCTCAGATACGCAGTATTTT. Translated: CSAAWDTSDTQYF.